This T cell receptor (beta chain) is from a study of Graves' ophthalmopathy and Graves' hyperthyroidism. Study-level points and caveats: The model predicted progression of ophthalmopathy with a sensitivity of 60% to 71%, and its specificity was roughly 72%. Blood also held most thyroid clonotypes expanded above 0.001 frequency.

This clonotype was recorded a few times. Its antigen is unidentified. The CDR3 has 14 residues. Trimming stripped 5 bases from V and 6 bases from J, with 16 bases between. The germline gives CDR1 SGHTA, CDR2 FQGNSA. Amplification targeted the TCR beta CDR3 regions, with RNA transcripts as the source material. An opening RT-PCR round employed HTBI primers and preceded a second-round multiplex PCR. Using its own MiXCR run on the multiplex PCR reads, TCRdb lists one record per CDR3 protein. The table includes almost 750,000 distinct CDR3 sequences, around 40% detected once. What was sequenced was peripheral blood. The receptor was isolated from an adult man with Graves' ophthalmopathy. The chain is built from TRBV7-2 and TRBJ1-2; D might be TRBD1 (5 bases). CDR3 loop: CASSPYRILDGYTF. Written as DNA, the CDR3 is TGTGCCAGCAGCCCGTACAGGATTCTCGATGGCTACACCTTC.